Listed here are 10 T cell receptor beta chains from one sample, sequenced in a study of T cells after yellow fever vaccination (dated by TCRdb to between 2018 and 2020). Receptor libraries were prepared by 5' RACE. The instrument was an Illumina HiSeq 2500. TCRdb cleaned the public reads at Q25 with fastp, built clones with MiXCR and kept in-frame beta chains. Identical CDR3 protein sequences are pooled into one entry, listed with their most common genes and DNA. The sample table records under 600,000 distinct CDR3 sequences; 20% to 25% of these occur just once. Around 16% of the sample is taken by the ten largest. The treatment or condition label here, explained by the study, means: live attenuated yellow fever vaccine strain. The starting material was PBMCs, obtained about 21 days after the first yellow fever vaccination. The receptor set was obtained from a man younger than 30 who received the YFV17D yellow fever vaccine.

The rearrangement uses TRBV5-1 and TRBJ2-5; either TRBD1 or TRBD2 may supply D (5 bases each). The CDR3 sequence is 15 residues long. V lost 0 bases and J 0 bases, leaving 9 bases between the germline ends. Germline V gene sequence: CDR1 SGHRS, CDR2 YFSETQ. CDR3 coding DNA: TGCGCCAGCAGCTTGGCGGGACCGTACCAAGAGACCCAGTACTTC. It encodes CASSLAGPYQETQYF. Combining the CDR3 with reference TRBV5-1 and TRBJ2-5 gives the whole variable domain KAGVTQTPRYLIKTRGQQVTLSCSPISGHRSVSWYQQTPGQGLQFLFEYFSETQRNKGNFPGRFSGRQFSNSRSEMNVSTLELGDSALYLCASSLAGPYQETQYFGPGTRLLVL.

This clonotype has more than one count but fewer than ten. The CDR3 loop is CSALDRDTEAFF. The CDR3 DNA reads TGCAGTGCCCTCGACAGGGACACTGAAGCTTTCTTT. V is TRBV20-1 and J is TRBJ1-1, with 7 bases aligning to TRBD1. Germline lookup yields CDR1 DFQATT and CDR2 SNEGSKA (reference sequence). V gave up 6 bases and J gave up 3 bases; unmatched junction bases: 4. CDR3 length: 12 amino acids.

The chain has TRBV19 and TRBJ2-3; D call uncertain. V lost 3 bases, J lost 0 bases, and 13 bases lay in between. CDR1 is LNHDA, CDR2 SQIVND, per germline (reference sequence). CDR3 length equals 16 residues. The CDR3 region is CASSIVRSISTDTQYF. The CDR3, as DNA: TGTGCCAGTAGTATTGTGCGAAGTATAAGCACAGATACGCAGTATTTT.

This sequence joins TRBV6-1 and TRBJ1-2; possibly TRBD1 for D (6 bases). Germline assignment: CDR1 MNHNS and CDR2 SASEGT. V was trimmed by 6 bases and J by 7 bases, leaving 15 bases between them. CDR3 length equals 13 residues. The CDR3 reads CASREQGSGGYTF. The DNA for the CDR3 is TGTGCCAGCAGAGAACAGGGTTCGGGTGGCTACACCTTC.

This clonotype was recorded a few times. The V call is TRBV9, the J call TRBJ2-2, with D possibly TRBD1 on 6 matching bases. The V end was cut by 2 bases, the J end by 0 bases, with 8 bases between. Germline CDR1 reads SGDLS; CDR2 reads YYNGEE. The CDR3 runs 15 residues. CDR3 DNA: TGTGCCAGCAGCGTTTACAGGGCGAACACCGGGGAGCTGTTTTTT. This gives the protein CASSVYRANTGELFF.

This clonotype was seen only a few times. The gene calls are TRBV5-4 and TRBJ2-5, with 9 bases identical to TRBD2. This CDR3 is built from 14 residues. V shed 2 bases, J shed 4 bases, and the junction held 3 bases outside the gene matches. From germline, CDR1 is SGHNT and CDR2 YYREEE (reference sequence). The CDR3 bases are TGTGCCAGCAGCTTACGCGGGGGGGCAGAGACCCAGTACTTC. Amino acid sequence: CASSLRGGAETQYF.

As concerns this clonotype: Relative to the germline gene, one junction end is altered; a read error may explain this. CDR3 protein: CDSSPRQGAKRNIQYF. CDR3 coding DNA: TGTGACAGCAGCCCACGACAGGGCGCAAAGCGAAACATTCAGTACTTC. The J gene is TRBJ2-4, the V gene TRBV6-2 or TRBV6-3, with TRBD1 matching 7 bases. The CDR3 is 16 amino acids. Germline CDR1 is MNHEY and CDR2 is SVGEGT.

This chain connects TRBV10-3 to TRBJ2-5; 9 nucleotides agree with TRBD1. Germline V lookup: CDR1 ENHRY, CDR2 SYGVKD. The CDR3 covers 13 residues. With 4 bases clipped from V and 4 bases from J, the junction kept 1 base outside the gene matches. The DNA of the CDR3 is TGTGCCATCAGTGGGGGACAGGGAGAGACCCAGTACTTC. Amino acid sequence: CAISGGQGETQYF.

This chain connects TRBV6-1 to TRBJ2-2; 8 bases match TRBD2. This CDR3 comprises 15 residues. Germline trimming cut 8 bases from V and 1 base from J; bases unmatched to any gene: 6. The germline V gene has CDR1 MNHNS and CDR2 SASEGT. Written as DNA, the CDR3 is TGTGCCAGCTGCCAGCGGGGGATGAACACCGGGGAGCTGTTTTTT. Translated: CASCQRGMNTGELFF.

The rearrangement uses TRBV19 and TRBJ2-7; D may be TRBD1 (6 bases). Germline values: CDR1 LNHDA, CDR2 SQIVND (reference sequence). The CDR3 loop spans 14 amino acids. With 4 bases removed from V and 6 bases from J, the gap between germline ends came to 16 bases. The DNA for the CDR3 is TGTGCCAGTAGTACGGACAGTCCCTTTTTCGAGCAGTACTTC. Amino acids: CASSTDSPFFEQYF.